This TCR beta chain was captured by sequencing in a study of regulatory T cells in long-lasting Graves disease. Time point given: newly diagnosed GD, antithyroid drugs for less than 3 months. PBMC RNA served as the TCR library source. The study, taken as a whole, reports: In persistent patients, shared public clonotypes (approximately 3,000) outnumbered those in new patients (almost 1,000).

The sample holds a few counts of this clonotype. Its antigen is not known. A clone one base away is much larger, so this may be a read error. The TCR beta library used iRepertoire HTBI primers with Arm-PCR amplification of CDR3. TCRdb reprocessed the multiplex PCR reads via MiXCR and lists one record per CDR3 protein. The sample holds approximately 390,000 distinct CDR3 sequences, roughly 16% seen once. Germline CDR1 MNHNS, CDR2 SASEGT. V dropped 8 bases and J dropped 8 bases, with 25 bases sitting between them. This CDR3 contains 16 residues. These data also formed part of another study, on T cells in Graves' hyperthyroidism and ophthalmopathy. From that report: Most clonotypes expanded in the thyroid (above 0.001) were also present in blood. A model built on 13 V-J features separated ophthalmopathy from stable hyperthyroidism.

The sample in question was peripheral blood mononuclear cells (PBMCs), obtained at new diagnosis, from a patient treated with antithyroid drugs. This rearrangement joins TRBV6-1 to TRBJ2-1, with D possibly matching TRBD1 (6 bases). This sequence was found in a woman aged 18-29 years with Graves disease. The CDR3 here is CASRLSLSGRGHEQFF. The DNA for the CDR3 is TGTGCCAGCCGTCTATCCCTTTCGGGCAGGGGACATGAGCAGTTCTTC.